The 28 T cell receptor beta chains reported below all come from one sample, sequenced in a study of blood T cell repertoires in COVID-19. Method: immunoSEQ multiplex PCR; TCRdb's copy keeps in-frame clones and lacks some. This sample carries roughly 500,000 clones, about 88% of them seen once, and the ten largest clones take 0.8% to 0.9%. What was sequenced was peripheral blood. The source of these receptors is a man aged 18 to 29 with COVID-19, enrolled during active disease.

The CDR3 protein is CASSYSILQGNNEQFF. In DNA, the CDR3 is TGTGCCAGCAGTTACTCGATATTACAGGGGAACAATGAGCAGTTCTTC. The chain couples TRBV6-5 to TRBJ2-1; 7 bases line up with TRBD1. The trim removed 0 bases at V and 5 bases at J, leaving 7 bases unmatched. From germline, CDR1 is MNHEY and CDR2 SVGAGI. This CDR3 comprises 16 residues.

The chain joins TRBV11-3 to TRBJ2-3; D not resolved. CDR1 SGHNT and CDR2 YENEEA come from the germline V gene. Between the trimmed V and J ends, which lost 4 bases and 4 bases, there was a span of 6 bases. The CDR3 length is 12 residues. The CDR3 nucleotides read TGTGCCAGCAGCTCCCTAGCAGATACGCAGTATTTT. Translating it yields CASSSLADTQYF.

The V gene is TRBV30, the J gene TRBJ2-7; D may be TRBD2 (6 bases). There are 11 residues in the CDR3. From germline, CDR1 is GTSNPN and CDR2 SVGIG (reference sequence). V lost 0 bases and J 6 bases, leaving 6 bases between the germline ends. DNA of the CDR3: TGTGCCTGGAGTGTGGGGGGCGAGCAGTACTTC. It is translated as CAWSVGGEQYF.

V and J are TRBV10-3 and TRBJ2-7; D is undetermined. CDR1 is ENHRY and CDR2 is SYGVKD in the germline V gene. V was trimmed by 3 bases and J by 3 bases, leaving 6 bases between them. This CDR3 spans 12 amino acids. Here the CDR3 reads CAISDQVYEQYF. The CDR3 nucleotides are TGTGCCATCAGTGACCAGGTCTACGAGCAGTACTTC.

This sequence joins TRBV7-3 and TRBJ2-1; 11 nucleotides match TRBD2. The junction had 9 bases not matched to a gene; V was cut back by 2 bases and J by 9 bases. Germline loops: CDR1 SGHTA, CDR2 FQGTGA. The CDR3 extends over 16 amino acids. The CDR3 here is CASSLLGRLAGGEQFF. The CDR3 DNA reads as TGTGCCAGCAGCTTACTGGGGCGGCTAGCGGGAGGTGAGCAGTTCTTC.

The J gene is TRBJ1-2, the V gene TRBV18; 9 nucleotides match TRBD1. The CDR3 runs to 15 residues. Germline V gene lookup returns CDR1 KGHSH and CDR2 LQKENI. The junction had 5 bases not matched to a gene; V was cut back by 3 bases and J by 3 bases. The chain's CDR3 is CASSPLDRGDYGYTF. CDR3 in DNA: TGTGCCAGCTCACCCCTGGACAGGGGCGACTATGGCTACACCTTC.

This clone appeared once. The chain is built from TRBV29-1 and TRBJ1-2; 10 nucleotides line up with TRBD1. The germline CDR1 and CDR2 sequences are SQVTM and ANQGSEA. The CDR3 covers 13 residues. Trimming removed 4 bases from V and 4 bases from J; junction bases left unmatched: 3. CDR3 loop: CSVGGQGSYGYTF. The CDR3 DNA is TGCAGCGTTGGGGGACAGGGGTCCTATGGCTACACCTTC.

The chain uses TRBV9 and TRBJ1-2; 7 bases fit TRBD1. V lost 3 bases to trimming and J lost 6 bases; unmatched junction nucleotides: 8. Looked up from germline, CDR1 is SGDLS and CDR2 is YYNGEE. This CDR3 has 14 residues. The CDR3 sequence is CASSASGTANGYTF. CDR3 nucleotides: TGTGCCAGCAGCGCCTCAGGGACAGCTAATGGCTACACCTTC.

The V and J genes are TRBV20-1 and TRBJ2-7; TRBD2 aligns across 8 bases. The germline CDR1 and CDR2 sequences are DFQATT and SNEGSKA (reference sequence). Trimming took 3 bases from V and 2 from J; bases not matched to a gene: 6. The CDR3 loop spans 14 amino acids. CDR3 DNA: TGCAGTGCTAGTGAGCGGGGGACCGCCTACGAGCAGTACTTC. Residues: CSASERGTAYEQYF.

The V gene is TRBV6-5, the J gene TRBJ1-2; possible D gene TRBD1, 5 bases. The CDR3 covers 13 residues. The germline CDR1 and CDR2 sequences are MNHEY and SVGAGI. The V and J ends lost 4 bases and 3 bases respectively, with 9 bases between them. Here the CDR3 DNA reads TGTGCCAGCAGTTCAAGGGACTACTATGGCTACACCTTC. It is translated as CASSSRDYYGYTF.

V gene TRBV18 combines with J gene TRBJ2-3; TRBD1 agrees at 10 bases. V was clipped by 1 base and J by 6 bases; unmatched bases: 4. Germline CDR1 and CDR2: KGHSH and LQKENI. The CDR3 runs 15 residues. CDR3 sequence: CASSPRQGAVDTQYF. In nucleotides, the CDR3 is TGTGCCAGCTCACCACGACAGGGGGCTGTGGATACGCAGTATTTT.

V and J are TRBV18 and TRBJ2-1; 7 nucleotides agree with TRBD1. V was pared by 8 bases and J by 9 bases, with 13 bases of the junction left unmatched. In germline, CDR1 is KGHSH, CDR2 LQKENI. The CDR3 loop spans 14 amino acids. The CDR3 bases are TGTGCCAGCCTCCCGGGGCAGGGGGTTCCTGAGCAGTTCTTC. Protein: CASLPGQGVPEQFF.

This chain joins TRBV5-5 and TRBJ1-6; a weak D match, TRBD1 (5 bases). Germline V gene data show CDR1 as SGHKS and CDR2 as YYEKEE (reference sequence). The CDR3 extends over 15 amino acids. V lost 3 bases to trimming and J lost 8 bases, with 15 bases between them. The CDR3 loop is CASSSGGVLDSPLHF. CDR3 nucleotide sequence: TGTGCCAGCAGCTCGGGAGGGGTCCTAGATTCACCCCTCCACTTT.

A few counts support this clone. The rearrangement uses TRBV7-6 and TRBJ2-5; 8 positions agree with TRBD2. Trimming took 4 bases from V and 5 from J; bases not matched to a gene: 3. The germline V gene encodes CDR1 SGHVS and CDR2 FNYEAQ. The CDR3 spans 13 residues. The CDR3 reads CASSSQRGETQYF. The CDR3 DNA follows: TGTGCCAGCAGCTCGCAGCGGGGGGAGACCCAGTACTTC.

The chain employs TRBV27 and TRBJ2-2; 8 bases are shared with TRBD1. After removal of 6 bases from V and 0 bases from J, the junction contained 6 bases not matched to a gene. CDR1 and CDR2 from the germline V gene are MNHEY and SMNVEV (reference sequence). CDR3 length equals 16 residues. CDR3 loop: CASRPRTGPNTGELFF. The CDR3 coding sequence is TGTGCCAGCAGACCTAGGACAGGGCCGAACACCGGGGAGCTGTTTTTT.

This clone showed up just once. The J gene is TRBJ2-6, the V gene TRBV6-2 or TRBV6-3; 7 nucleotides align to TRBD1. The CDR3 is 17 amino acids. Germline lookup yields CDR1 MNHEY and CDR2 SVGEGT. V was pared by 6 bases and J by 0 bases, with 8 bases of the junction left unmatched. The CDR3 DNA sequence: TGTGCCAGCAGCACCGGGACAGAGTACTCTGGGGCCAACGTCCTGACTTTC. It is translated as CASSTGTEYSGANVLTF.

Comments on this clone: Other DNA sequences from this sample encode an identical CDR3 as well. V is TRBV6-5 and J is TRBJ1-1; a weak D match, TRBD1 (5 bases). The CDR3 sequence is 16 residues long. The germline CDR1 and CDR2 sequences are MNHEY and SVGAGI. V shed 0 bases and J shed 0 bases, with 11 bases lying between them. This CDR3 reads CASSYSAGLMNTEAFF. Here the CDR3 DNA reads TGTGCCAGCAGTTACTCGGCGGGACTGATGAACACTGAAGCTTTCTTT.

V gene TRBV4-1 combines with J gene TRBJ2-7, with 9 bases identical to TRBD2. Germline V gene sequence: CDR1 MGHRA, CDR2 YSYEKL. This CDR3 spans 15 amino acids. J was trimmed by 9 bases and V by 7 bases; bases with no gene match: 16. The CDR3 DNA follows: TGCGCCAGCAAGGCTAGCGGGGCCCTACTTGAGGGGCAGTACTTC. It is translated as CASKASGALLEGQYF.

This clone has a single count. The chain has TRBV4-1 and TRBJ2-1; a weak D match, TRBD1 (5 bases). The germline V gene has CDR1 MGHRA and CDR2 YSYEKL. The CDR3 length is 16 residues. The V end was cut by 2 bases, the J end by 6 bases, with 17 bases between. This CDR3 is CASSQPTGRRGNEQFF. Here the CDR3 DNA reads TGCGCCAGCAGCCAACCCACAGGACGCCGTGGCAATGAGCAGTTCTTC.

The chain combines TRBV19 with TRBJ2-3; 15 bases are shared with TRBD2. Germline values: CDR1 LNHDA, CDR2 SQIVND (reference sequence). CDR3 length equals 18 residues. V dropped 4 bases and J dropped 1; count of bases not matched to a gene: 6. The CDR3 DNA follows: TGTGCCAGTAGTAAACGGACTAGCGGGAGGGCCCGCACAGATACGCAGTATTTT. As protein: CASSKRTSGRARTDTQYF.

This chain's CDR3 is CASSHNQFLAGGPHEQYF. The CDR3 region has the DNA TGTGCCAGCAGTCACAACCAATTTCTAGCGGGGGGGCCCCACGAGCAGTACTTC. The chain uses TRBV6-2 or TRBV6-3 and TRBJ2-7; TRBD2 matches at 12 bases. From germline, CDR1 is MNHEY and CDR2 SVGEGT. V trimming: 5 bases; J trimming: 5 bases; junction bases outside the gene matches: 16. The CDR3 sequence is 18 residues long.

The chain employs TRBV28 and TRBJ1-2; D might be TRBD1 (6 bases). Trimming removed 6 bases at V and 6 bases at J, with 17 bases between. Germline CDR1 is MDHEN and CDR2 is SYDVKM. The CDR3 spans 14 residues. The DNA for the CDR3 is TGTGCCAGCAGACCACCATCTGGGGGCAATGGCTACACCTTC. Protein sequence: CASRPPSGGNGYTF.

The V gene is TRBV21-1, the J gene TRBJ1-1; no DNA check was done on the table's D call, TRBD1. TRBV21-1 is classified as a pseudogene. The CDR3 contains 13 residues. CDR3 DNA sequence: TGTGCCAGCAGCACGACAGGAGACACTGAAGCTTTCTTT. Translating it yields CASSTTGDTEAFF.

This chain uses TRBV15 with TRBJ2-2; 7 bases match TRBD2. The V gene's germline CDR1 is LNHNV and CDR2 YYDKDF (reference sequence). With 3 bases clipped from V and 6 bases from J, the junction kept 7 bases outside the gene matches. This CDR3 comprises 15 residues. CDR3 protein: CATSSGLVRPGELFF. CDR3 DNA sequence: TGTGCCACCAGCAGCGGACTAGTGAGACCCGGGGAGCTGTTTTTT.

The rearrangement joins TRBV18 to TRBJ2-2, with D possibly TRBD1 on 6 matching bases. The CDR3 totals 13 residues. In germline, CDR1 is KGHSH, CDR2 LQKENI. V was cut by 3 bases and J by 5 bases, with 7 bases left in between. The CDR3 nucleotides are TGTGCCAGCTCACCGACAGGTACCGGGGAGCTGTTTTTT. Amino acids: CASSPTGTGELFF.

V is TRBV11-3 and J is TRBJ2-5; 8 positions match TRBD2. V lost 3 bases and J lost 2; bases outside the gene matches: 2. This CDR3 has 14 amino acids. Per the germline V gene, CDR1 is SGHNT and CDR2 is YENEEA. CDR3 sequence (DNA): TGTGCCAGCAGCTTGCCTAGCGGGCAAGAGACCCAGTACTTC. Its protein product is CASSLPSGQETQYF.

This rearrangement joins TRBV5-6 to TRBJ2-7; perhaps TRBD1 as D (5 bases). The CDR3 runs to 15 residues. V was trimmed by 5 bases and J by 3 bases, leaving 18 bases between them. In germline, CDR1 is SGHDT, CDR2 YYEEEE. For the CDR3, the DNA is TGTGCCAGCAGTCCCCGACAGTCCCCAAACTACGAGCAGTACTTC. This encodes CASSPRQSPNYEQYF.

The chain joins TRBV7-9 to TRBJ2-7; TRBD1 matches 9 bases. The CDR3 is 17 amino acids. Trimming at V came to 5 bases and at J to 1 base, leaving 12 bases not matched to a gene. CDR1 and CDR2 from the germline V gene are SEHNR and FQNEAQ (reference sequence). CDR3 DNA: TGTGCCAGCAGCCCAGACTACGGGACAGGGCCTTCCTACGAGCAGTACTTC. It is translated as CASSPDYGTGPSYEQYF.